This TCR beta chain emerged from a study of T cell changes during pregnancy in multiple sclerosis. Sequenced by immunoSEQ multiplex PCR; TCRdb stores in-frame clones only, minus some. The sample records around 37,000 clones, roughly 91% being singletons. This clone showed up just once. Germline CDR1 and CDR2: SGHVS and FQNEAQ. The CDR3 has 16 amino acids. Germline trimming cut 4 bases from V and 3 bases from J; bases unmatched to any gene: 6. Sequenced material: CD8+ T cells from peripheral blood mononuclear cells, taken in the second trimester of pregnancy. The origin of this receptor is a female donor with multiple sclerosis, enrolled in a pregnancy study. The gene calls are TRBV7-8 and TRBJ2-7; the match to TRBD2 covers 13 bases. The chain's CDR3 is CASSSTGTSGIYEQYF. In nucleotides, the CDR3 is TGTGCCAGCAGCTCAACCGGGACTAGCGGGATCTACGAGCAGTACTTC.